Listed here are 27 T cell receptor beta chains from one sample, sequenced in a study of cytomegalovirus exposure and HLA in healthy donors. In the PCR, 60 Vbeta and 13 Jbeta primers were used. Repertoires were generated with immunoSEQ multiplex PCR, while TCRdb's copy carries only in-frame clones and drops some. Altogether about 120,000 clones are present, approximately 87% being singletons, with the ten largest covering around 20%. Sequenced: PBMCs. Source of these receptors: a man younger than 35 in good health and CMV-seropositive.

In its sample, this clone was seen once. The CDR3 spells CASTTGGGLSGNQPQHF. In DNA, the CDR3 is TGTGCCAGCACCACCGGGGGGGGGTTGAGTGGCAATCAGCCCCAGCATTTT. The V and J genes are TRBV19 and TRBJ1-5; a possible D gene is TRBD1 (5 bases). With 9 bases removed from V and 2 bases from J, the gap between germline ends came to 23 bases. This CDR3 comprises 17 residues. Germline V gives CDR1 LNHDA, CDR2 SQIVND (reference sequence).

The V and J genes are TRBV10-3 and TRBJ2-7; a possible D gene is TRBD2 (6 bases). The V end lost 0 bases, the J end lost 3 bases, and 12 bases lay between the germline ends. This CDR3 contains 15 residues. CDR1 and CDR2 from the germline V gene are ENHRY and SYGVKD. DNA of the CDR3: TGTGCCATCAGTGAGTCGTCGGGCGGGGTCTACGAGCAGTACTTC. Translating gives CAISESSGGVYEQYF.

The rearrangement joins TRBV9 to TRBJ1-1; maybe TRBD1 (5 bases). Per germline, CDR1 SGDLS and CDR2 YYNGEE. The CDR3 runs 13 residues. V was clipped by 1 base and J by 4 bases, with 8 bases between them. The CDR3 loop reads CASSVQGATEAFF. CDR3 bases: TGTGCCAGCAGCGTACAAGGGGCCACTGAAGCTTTCTTT.

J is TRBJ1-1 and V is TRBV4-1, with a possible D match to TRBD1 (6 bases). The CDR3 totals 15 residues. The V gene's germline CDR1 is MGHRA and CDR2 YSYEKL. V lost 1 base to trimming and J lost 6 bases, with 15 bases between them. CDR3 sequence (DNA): TGCGCCAGCAGCCAAGCGGGGCAGGGGCTGGCTGAAGCTTTCTTT. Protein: CASSQAGQGLAEAFF.

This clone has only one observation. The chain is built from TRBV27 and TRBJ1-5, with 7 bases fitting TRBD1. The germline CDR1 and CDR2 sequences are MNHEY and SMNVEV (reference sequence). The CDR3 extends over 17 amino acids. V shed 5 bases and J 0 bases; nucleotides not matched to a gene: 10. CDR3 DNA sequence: TGTGCCAGCAGTCCCTTGGGGACAGCTAATAGCAATCAGCCCCAGCATTTT. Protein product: CASSPLGTANSNQPQHF.

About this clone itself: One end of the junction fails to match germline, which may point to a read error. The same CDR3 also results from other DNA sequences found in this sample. CDR3 residues: CASSFPGTSAPTPPDTQYF. The DNA for the CDR3 is TGCGCCAGCAGCTTCCCCGGGACTAGCGCCCCGACCCCCCCAGATACACAGTATTTT. The chain employs TRBV5-1 and TRBJ2-3; 10 nucleotides agree with TRBD2. The CDR3 totals 19 residues. Germline V lookup: CDR1 SGHRS, CDR2 YFSETQ.

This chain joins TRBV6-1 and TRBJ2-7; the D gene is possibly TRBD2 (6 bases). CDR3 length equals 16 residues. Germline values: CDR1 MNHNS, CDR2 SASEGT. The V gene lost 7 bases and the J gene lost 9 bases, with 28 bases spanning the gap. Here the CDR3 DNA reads TGTGCCAGCATTGACGGGAACGGGGGACCTCGGGGGTTGCAGTACTTC. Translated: CASIDGNGGPRGLQYF.

CDR3 loop: CASSSETGGGQPQHF. The DNA of the CDR3 is TGTGCCAGTAGTAGCGAGACAGGGGGAGGTCAGCCCCAGCATTTT. V usage is TRBV19 and J usage is TRBJ1-5; 9 bases are shared with TRBD1. The V and J ends lost 4 bases and 6 bases, in that order; junction bases with no gene match: 7. Germline V gene lookup returns CDR1 LNHDA and CDR2 SQIVND (reference sequence). This CDR3 is built from 15 residues.

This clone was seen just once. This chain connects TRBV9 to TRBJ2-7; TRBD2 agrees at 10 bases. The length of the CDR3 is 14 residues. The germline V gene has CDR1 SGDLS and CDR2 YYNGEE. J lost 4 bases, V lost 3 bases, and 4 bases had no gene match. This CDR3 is CASSATSGSYEQYF. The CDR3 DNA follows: TGTGCCAGCAGCGCGACTAGCGGGTCGTACGAGCAGTACTTC.

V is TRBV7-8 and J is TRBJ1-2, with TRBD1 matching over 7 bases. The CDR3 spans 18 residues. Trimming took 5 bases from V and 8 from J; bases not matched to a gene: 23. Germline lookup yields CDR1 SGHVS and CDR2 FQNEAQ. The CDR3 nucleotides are TGTGCCAGCAGCACCGACAGGGTTCCATCCACGGGCATCCACGGCTACACCTTC. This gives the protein CASSTDRVPSTGIHGYTF. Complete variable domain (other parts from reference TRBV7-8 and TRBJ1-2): GAGVSQSPRYKVAKRGQDVALRCDPISGHVSLFWYQQALGQGPEFLTYFQNEAQLDKSGLPSDRFFAERPEGSVSTLKIQRTQQEDSAVYLCASSTDRVPSTGIHGYTFGSGTRLTVV.

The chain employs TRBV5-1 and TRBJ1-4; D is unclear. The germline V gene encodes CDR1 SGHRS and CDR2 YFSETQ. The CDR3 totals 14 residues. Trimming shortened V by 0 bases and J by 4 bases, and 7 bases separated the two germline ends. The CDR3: CASSLGHDNEKLFF. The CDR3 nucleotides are TGCGCCAGCAGCTTGGGACACGATAATGAAAAACTGTTTTTT.

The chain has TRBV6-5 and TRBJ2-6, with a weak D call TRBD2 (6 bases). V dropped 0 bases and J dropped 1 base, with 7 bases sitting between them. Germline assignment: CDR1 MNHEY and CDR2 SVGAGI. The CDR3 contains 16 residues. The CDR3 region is CASSYSSGSGANVLTF. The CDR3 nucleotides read TGTGCCAGCAGTTACTCGAGCGGGTCTGGGGCCAACGTCCTGACTTTC.

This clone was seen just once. CDR3 loop: CASSSSRLAGEYADYNEQFF. CDR3 nucleotide sequence: TGTGCCAGCAGCTCCTCCCGACTAGCGGGGGAATATGCGGATTACAATGAGCAGTTCTTC. V usage is TRBV9 and J usage is TRBJ2-1; 12 nucleotides match TRBD2. This CDR3 contains 20 residues. Germline V gene sequence: CDR1 SGDLS, CDR2 YYNGEE. Unmatched junction bases numbered 18, after V lost 4 bases and J lost 4 bases.

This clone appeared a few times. The CDR3 sequence is CASSATGTAGELFF. CDR3 DNA sequence: TGTGCCAGCAGCGCCACAGGGACAGCCGGGGAGCTGTTTTTT. The V gene is TRBV7-6, the J gene TRBJ2-2, with 7 bases identical to TRBD1. CDR1 and CDR2 (germline): SGHVS, FNYEAQ. The CDR3 spans 14 residues. The trim removed 5 bases at V and 6 bases at J, leaving 6 bases unmatched.

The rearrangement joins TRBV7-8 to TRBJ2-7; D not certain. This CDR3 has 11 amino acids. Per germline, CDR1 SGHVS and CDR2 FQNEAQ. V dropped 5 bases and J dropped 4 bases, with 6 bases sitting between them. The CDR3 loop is CASSAAYEQYF. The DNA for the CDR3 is TGTGCCAGCAGCGCCGCGTACGAGCAGTACTTC.

DNA for the CDR3: TGTGCCAGCAGCCAGGGGGCGTCCCGGGGAGATACGCAGTATTTT. This encodes CASSQGASRGDTQYF. The chain uses TRBV11-2 and TRBJ2-3; 8 positions match TRBD1. Germline trimming cut 5 bases from V and 5 bases from J; bases unmatched to any gene: 9. The CDR3 loop spans 15 amino acids. Germline V gives CDR1 SGHAT, CDR2 FQNNGV.

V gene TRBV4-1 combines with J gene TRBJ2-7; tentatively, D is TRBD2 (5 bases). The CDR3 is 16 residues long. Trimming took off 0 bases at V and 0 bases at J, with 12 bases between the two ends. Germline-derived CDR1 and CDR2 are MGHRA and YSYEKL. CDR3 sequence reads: CASSQDFDEGSYEQYF. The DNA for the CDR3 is TGCGCCAGCAGCCAAGATTTCGATGAGGGCTCCTACGAGCAGTACTTC.

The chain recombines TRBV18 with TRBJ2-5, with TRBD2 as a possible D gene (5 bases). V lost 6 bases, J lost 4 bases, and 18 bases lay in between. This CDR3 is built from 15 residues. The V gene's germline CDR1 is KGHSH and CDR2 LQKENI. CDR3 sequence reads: CASSPGEKRIETQYF. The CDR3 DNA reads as TGTGCCAGCTCCCCCGGGGAAAAGCGGATAGAGACCCAGTACTTC. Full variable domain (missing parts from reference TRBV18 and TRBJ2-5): NAGVMQNPRHLVRRRGQEARLRCSPMKGHSHVYWYRQLPEEGLKFMVYLQKENIIDESGMPKERFSAEFPKEGPSILRIQQVVRGDSAAYFCASSPGEKRIETQYFGPGTRLLVL.

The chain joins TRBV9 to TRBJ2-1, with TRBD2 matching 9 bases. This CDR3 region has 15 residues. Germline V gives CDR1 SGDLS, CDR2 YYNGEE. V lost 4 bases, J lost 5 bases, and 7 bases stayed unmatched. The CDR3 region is CASSRSGGFDNEQFF. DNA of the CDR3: TGTGCCAGCAGCCGGAGCGGGGGGTTCGACAATGAGCAGTTCTTC.

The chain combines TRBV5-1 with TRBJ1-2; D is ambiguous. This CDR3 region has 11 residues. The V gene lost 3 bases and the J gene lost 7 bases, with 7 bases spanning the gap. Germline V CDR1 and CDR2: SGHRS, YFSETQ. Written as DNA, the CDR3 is TGCGCCAGCAGCTACGGGTCTGGCTACACCTTC. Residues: CASSYGSGYTF. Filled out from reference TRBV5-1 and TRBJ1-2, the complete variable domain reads KAGVTQTPRYLIKTRGQQVTLSCSPISGHRSVSWYQQTPGQGLQFLFEYFSETQRNKGNFPGRFSGRQFSNSRSEMNVSTLELGDSALYLCASSYGSGYTFGSGTRLTVV.

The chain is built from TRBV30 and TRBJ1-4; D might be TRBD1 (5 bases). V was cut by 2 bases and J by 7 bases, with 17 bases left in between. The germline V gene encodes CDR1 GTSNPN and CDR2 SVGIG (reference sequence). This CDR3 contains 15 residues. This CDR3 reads CAWSIPRGGGEKLFF. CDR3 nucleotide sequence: TGTGCCTGGAGTATTCCAAGGGGAGGTGGTGAAAAACTGTTTTTT.

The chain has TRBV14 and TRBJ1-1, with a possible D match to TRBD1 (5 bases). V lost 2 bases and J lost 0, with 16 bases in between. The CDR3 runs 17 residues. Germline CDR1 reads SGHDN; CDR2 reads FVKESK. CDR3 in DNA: TGTGCCAGCAGCCAATTAAGATCGGGACTGTTGAACACTGAAGCTTTCTTT. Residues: CASSQLRSGLLNTEAFF.

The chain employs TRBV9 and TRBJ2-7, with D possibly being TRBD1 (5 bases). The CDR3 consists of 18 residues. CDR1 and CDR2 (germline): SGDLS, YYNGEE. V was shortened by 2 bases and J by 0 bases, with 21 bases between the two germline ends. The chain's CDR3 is CASSVRPTSDSNSYEQYF. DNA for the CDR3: TGTGCCAGCAGCGTTCGACCCACCTCAGACAGTAACTCCTACGAGCAGTACTTC.

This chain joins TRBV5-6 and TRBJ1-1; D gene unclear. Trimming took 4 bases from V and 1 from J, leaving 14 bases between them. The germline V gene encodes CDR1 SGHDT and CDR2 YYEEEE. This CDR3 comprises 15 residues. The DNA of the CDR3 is TGTGCCAGCAGCCTGGATCCGGGTGAGAACACTGAAGCTTTCTTT. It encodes CASSLDPGENTEAFF. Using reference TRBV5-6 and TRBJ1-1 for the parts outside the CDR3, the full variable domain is DAGVTQSPTHLIKTRGQQVTLRCSPKSGHDTVSWYQQALGQGPQFIFQYYEEEERQRGNFPDRFSGHQFPNYSSELNVNALLLGDSALYLCASSLDPGENTEAFFGQGTRLTVV.

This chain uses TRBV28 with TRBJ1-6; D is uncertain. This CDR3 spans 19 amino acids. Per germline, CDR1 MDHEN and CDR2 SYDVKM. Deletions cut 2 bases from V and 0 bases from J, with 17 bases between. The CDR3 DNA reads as TGTGCCAGCAGTTTAGGTGTGACGGGGAAAAGCTCCTATAATTCACCCCTCCACTTT. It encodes CASSLGVTGKSSYNSPLHF.

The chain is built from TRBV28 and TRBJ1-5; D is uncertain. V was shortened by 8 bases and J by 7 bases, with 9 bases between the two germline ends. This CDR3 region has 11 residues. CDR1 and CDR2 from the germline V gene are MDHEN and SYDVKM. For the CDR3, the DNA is TGTGCCAGCTCGCGAGCCCAGCCCCAGCATTTT. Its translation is CASSRAQPQHF.

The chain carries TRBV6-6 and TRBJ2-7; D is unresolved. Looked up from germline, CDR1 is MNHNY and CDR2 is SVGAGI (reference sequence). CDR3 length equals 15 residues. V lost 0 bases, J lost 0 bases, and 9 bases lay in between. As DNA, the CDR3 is TGTGCCAGCAGTTACTCTGCTGTTAGCTCCTACGAGCAGTACTTC. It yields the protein CASSYSAVSSYEQYF.